These T cell receptor beta chains were read from a single sample in a study of blood T cell repertoires in COVID-19. Data came from immunoSEQ multiplex PCR; TCRdb stores just in-frame clones and leaves some out. The sample has about 60,000 clones; around 84% are singletons. The sequencing input was peripheral blood. The receptors come from a human donor in a cohort sampled during active COVID-19. CDR3s include the opening cysteine and the closing phenylalanine or tryptophan. A D gene is named only where the DNA matches it firmly. Size values are once, few and many counts, or a class for expanded clones, and some rows have none.

>TRBD2|TRBV30|TRBJ2-1|-
CAWGLAGDNEQFF
TGTGCCTGGGGACTAGCGGGAGACAATGAGCAGTTCTTC
>-|TRBV11-3|TRBJ2-1|-
CASSSRDYNEQFF
TGTGCCAGCAGCTCCCGGGACTACAATGAGCAGTTCTTC
>-|TRBV18|TRBJ2-7|-
CASSPLASYEQYF
TGTGCCAGCTCACCCTTAGCCTCCTACGAGCAGTACTTC
>-|TRBV11-2|TRBJ2-7|-
CASSLLVGSTSYEQYF
TGTGCCAGCAGCCTCTTAGTCGGGAGTACCTCCTACGAGCAGTACTTC
>-|TRBV5-5|TRBJ1-4|-
CASSPRRFEKLFF
TGTGCCAGCAGCCCGAGGAGGTTTGAAAAACTGTTTTTT
>-|TRBV18|TRBJ1-6|once
CASSSGGIDSPLHF
TGTGCCAGCTCCTCGGGGGGTATTGATTCACCCCTCCACTTT
>TRBD1|TRBV29-1|TRBJ1-1|-
CSVLTGESGTEAFF
TGCAGCGTACTAACAGGGGAGTCAGGTACTGAAGCTTTCTTT
>-|TRBV12-3/TRBV12-4|TRBJ2-7|once
CASSLLPTYEQYF
TGTGCCAGCAGTTTACTACCCACCTACGAGCAGTACTTC
>TRBD1|TRBV19|TRBJ1-5|-
CATKGRGLGQPQHF
TGTGCCACTAAGGGCAGGGGGCTGGGTCAGCCCCAGCATTTT
>-|TRBV4-3|TRBJ2-3|-
CASSQDEGGADTQYF
TGCGCCAGCAGCCAAGATGAGGGGGGGGCAGATACGCAGTATTTT
>-|TRBV7-9|TRBJ1-2|once
CASKAGNYGYTF
TGTGCCAGCAAGGCAGGGAACTATGGCTACACCTTC
>TRBD2|TRBV5-1|TRBJ2-7|-
CASSLELADVYEQYF
TGCGCCAGCAGCTTGGAACTAGCGGACGTCTACGAGCAGTACTTC
>-|TRBV5-1|TRBJ1-1|-
CASSPGGGDHTEAFF
TGCGCCAGCAGCCCCGGCGGGGGGGACCACACTGAAGCTTTCTTT
>-|TRBV27|TRBJ2-2|-
CASQGQNTGELFF
TGTGCCAGCCAGGGGCAGAACACCGGGGAGCTGTTTTTT
>TRBD1|TRBV6-2/TRBV6-3|TRBJ1-5|few
CASSTGDTPNQPQHF
TGTGCCAGCAGTACAGGGGACACACCCAATCAGCCCCAGCATTTT